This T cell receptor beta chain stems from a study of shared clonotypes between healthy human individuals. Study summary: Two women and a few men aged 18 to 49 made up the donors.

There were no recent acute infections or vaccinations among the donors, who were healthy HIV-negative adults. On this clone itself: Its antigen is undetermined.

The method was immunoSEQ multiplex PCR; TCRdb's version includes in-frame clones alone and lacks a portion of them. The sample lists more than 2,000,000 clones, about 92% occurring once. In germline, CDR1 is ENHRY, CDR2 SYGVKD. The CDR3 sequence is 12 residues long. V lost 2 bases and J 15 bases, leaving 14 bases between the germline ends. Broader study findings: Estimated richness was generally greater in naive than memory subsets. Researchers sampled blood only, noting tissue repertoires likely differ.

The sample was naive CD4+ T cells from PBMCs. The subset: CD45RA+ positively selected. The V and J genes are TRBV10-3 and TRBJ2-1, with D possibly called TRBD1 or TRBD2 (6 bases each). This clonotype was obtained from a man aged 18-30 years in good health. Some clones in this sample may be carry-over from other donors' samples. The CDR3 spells CAISEQQGLRFF. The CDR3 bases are TGTGCCATCAGTGAGCAACAGGGACTCAGGTTCTTC.